This T cell receptor (beta chain) was sequenced in a study of OX40 agonist ivuxolimab in advanced cancers. On the study more broadly: Patients in the trial were receiving intravenous ivuxolimab every 2 weeks, at doses of 0.01 to 10 mg/kg. Dose-escalation patients' cancers were hepatocellular carcinoma, melanoma, renal cell or head and neck cancer.

Assay used: immunoSEQ multiplex PCR; TCRdb lists only in-frame clones, some missing. The table shows over 14,000 clones, with approximately 80% occurring only once. The CDR3 covers 15 residues. Trimming at V came to 2 bases and at J to 5 bases, leaving 1 base not matched to a gene. Looked up from germline, CDR1 is SGHVS and CDR2 is FQNEAQ. The sample here was CD4+ or CD8+ T cells sorted from blood, taken in a trial of the OX40 agonist ivuxolimab. The clonotype was recovered from an adult with an advanced solid tumor such as melanoma, head and neck, liver or kidney cancer. The chain couples TRBV7-8 to TRBJ2-2; 11 nucleotides align to TRBD2. The CDR3 nucleotides are TGTGCCAGCAGCTTACCTAGCGGGAGGACCGGGGAGCTGTTTTTT. This codes for CASSLPSGRTGELFF.